The rows below give T cell receptor beta chains drawn from one sample of a study of post-analysis software for immune sequencing data. MiXCR, run by TCRdb on the PCR reads, gives a single entry per CDR3 protein. The sample lists about 460,000 distinct CDR3 sequences, approximately 46% occurring once. Material: blood. The receptors originated from a girl aged 5-17 years with multiple sclerosis. Both conserved end residues are part of each CDR3. The order of the fields is J gene, V gene, CDR3 length, CDR3 protein.

J gene: TRBJ2-1
V gene: TRBV12-3/TRBV12-4
CDR3 length: 18
CDR3 protein: CTSSRTLQLAGVYNEQFF

J gene: TRBJ2-5
V gene: TRBV24-1
CDR3 length: 14
CDR3 protein: CATSGTDPTETQYF

J gene: -
V gene: TRBV7-9
CDR3 length: 19
CDR3 protein: CASSFSLKIRLADDYEQYF

J gene: TRBJ2-1
V gene: TRBV4-3
CDR3 length: 16
CDR3 protein: CASSLEGTSGHNEQFF

J gene: TRBJ2-3
V gene: TRBV20-1
CDR3 length: 13
CDR3 protein: CSAREDLTDTQYF

J gene: TRBJ2-5
V gene: TRBV4-2
CDR3 length: 17
CDR3 protein: CASSQEGTSGKKETQYF

J gene: TRBJ1-1
V gene: TRBV10-2
CDR3 length: 16
CDR3 protein: CASSDWGTGGTTEAFF

J gene: TRBJ2-7
V gene: TRBV28
CDR3 length: 16
CDR3 protein: CTSSLFQELLSYEQYF

J gene: TRBJ2-1
V gene: TRBV5-1
CDR3 length: 15
CDR3 protein: CASSFGDRGSDEQFF

J gene: TRBJ2-3
V gene: TRBV20-1
CDR3 length: 14
CDR3 protein: CSADGLASTDTQYF

J gene: TRBJ2-5
V gene: TRBV4-1
CDR3 length: 13
CDR3 protein: CASSQVQGETQYF

J gene: TRBJ1-1
V gene: TRBV19
CDR3 length: 16
CDR3 protein: CASSPTDTPGDTEAFF

J gene: TRBJ2-7
V gene: TRBV6-2/TRBV6-3
CDR3 length: 16
CDR3 protein: CASSSQTRGRPYEQYF

J gene: TRBJ1-5
V gene: TRBV7-3
CDR3 length: 13
CDR3 protein: CASSLQGDEPQHF

J gene: TRBJ2-1
V gene: TRBV4-1
CDR3 length: 17
CDR3 protein: CASSQPPQNTFLDEQFF

J gene: TRBJ2-3
V gene: TRBV5-1
CDR3 length: 15
CDR3 protein: CASSQGAGKADTRYF

J gene: TRBJ2-1
V gene: TRBV29-1
CDR3 length: 11
CDR3 protein: CSPVAGGEQFF

J gene: TRBJ2-3
V gene: TRBV20-1
CDR3 length: 16
CDR3 protein: CSTRVKPGLGADTQYF

J gene: TRBJ1-5
V gene: TRBV28
CDR3 length: 15
CDR3 protein: CASLAGGPSNQPQHF

J gene: TRBJ2-1
V gene: TRBV12-3/TRBV12-4
CDR3 length: 17
CDR3 protein: CASSLRSSGRDYNEQFF

J gene: TRBJ2-3
V gene: TRBV7-8
CDR3 length: 16
CDR3 protein: CASSVPIAGATDTQYF

J gene: TRBJ2-3
V gene: TRBV20-1
CDR3 length: 16
CDR3 protein: CSARAGAGGMTDTQYF

J gene: TRBJ2-1
V gene: TRBV12-3/TRBV12-4
CDR3 length: 14
CDR3 protein: CASSFKQGGGEQFF

J gene: -
V gene: TRBV20-1
CDR3 length: 13
CDR3 protein: CSASWGAEETQYF

J gene: TRBJ2-1
V gene: TRBV14
CDR3 length: 14
CDR3 protein: CASSLRGPGNEQFF